The source of this T cell receptor beta chain is a study of T cell changes during pregnancy in multiple sclerosis. Sequencing was performed with immunoSEQ multiplex PCR; in TCRdb, only in-frame clones are kept and a portion is missing. The top ten hold more than 1.5% of the sample, which has some 94,000 clones, more than 90% seen once. The CDR3 has 16 amino acids. CDR1 and CDR2 (germline): SGHNT, YYREEE (reference sequence). V was clipped by 4 bases and J by 4 bases, with 20 bases between them. The source of this sequence is a female donor with multiple sclerosis, enrolled in a pregnancy study. The chain combines TRBV5-4 with TRBJ1-2, with D uncertain. Sample: peripheral blood, taken in the first trimester of pregnancy. CDR3 nucleotides: TGTGCCAGCAGCCGCCCCGGGAGGGAAGGGTTCTATGGCTACACCTTC. Translation gives CASSRPGREGFYGYTF. The complete variable domain, with remaining parts taken from reference TRBV5-4 and TRBJ1-2, reads ETGVTQSPTHLIKTRGQQVTLRCSSQSGHNTVSWYQQALGQGPQFIFQYYREEENGRGNFPPRFSGLQFPNYSSELNVNALELDDSALYLCASSRPGREGFYGYTFGSGTRLTVV.